The clone carrying this T cell receptor beta chain was observed a handful of times. No antigen is known for it. The germline gene is not matched at one end of the junction; a read error may be the cause. Isolated RNA was reverse transcribed in full, so expressed TCRB transcripts were sequenced. Produced via immunoSEQ multiplex PCR; TCRdb's table is partial and in-frame only. In the table there are some 200,000 clones, approximately 10% of which are singletons. This specimen comes from a study of beta chain features in type 1 diabetes. Study-level results: cDNA-based sequencing might over-represent cells highly expressing TCR. There were fewer insertions and more deletions at the VDJ junctions of type 1 diabetes patients.

Stem cell-like memory, regulatory, central memory and naive CD4+ cells were sorted via CD45RO/CCR7/CD25/CD127/CD95/CD27. CDR3 size: 14 residues. Looked up from germline, CDR1 is PRHDT and CDR2 is FYEKMQ (reference sequence). The chain employs TRBV13 and TRBJ2-7; a possible D gene is TRBD2 (5 bases). The sequence came from a man aged 18-30 years in good health. The sample comprised central memory CD4+ T cells from blood. The CDR3 region is CASSLAYGDYEQYF. The DNA of the CDR3 is TGTGCCAGCAGTTTAGCGTACGGGGACTACGAGCAGTACTTC.